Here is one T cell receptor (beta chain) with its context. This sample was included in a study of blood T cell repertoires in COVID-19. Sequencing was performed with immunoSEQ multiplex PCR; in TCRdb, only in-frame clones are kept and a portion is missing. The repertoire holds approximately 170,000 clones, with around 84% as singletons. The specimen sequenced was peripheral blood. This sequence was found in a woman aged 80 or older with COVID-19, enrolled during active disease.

CDR3 region: CASSLMGGVSGNTIYF. The CDR3 coding sequence is TGTGCCAGCAGCTTGATGGGCGGGGTCTCTGGAAACACCATATATTTT. The V call is TRBV5-6, the J call TRBJ1-3; D is ambiguous. Trimming removed 1 base from V and 0 bases from J, with 11 bases in between. This CDR3 is 16 amino acids long. Per the germline V gene, CDR1 is SGHDT and CDR2 is YYEEEE.